These 27 T cell receptor beta chains were all obtained from the same sample, sequenced in a study of CD8 T cells in Susac syndrome. Random hexamers were used to reverse transcribe the RNA input (about 0.5 to 1 ug). TCRdb called the immunoSEQ multiplex PCR reads again in MiXCR, with one record for every CDR3 protein. This table has 150,000 to 200,000 distinct CDR3 sequences, approximately 93% appearing once. Sequencing was carried out using CD4+ T cells from PBMCs. The receptors derive from a human donor with multiple sclerosis.

This clonotype occurred once. The V and J genes are TRBV7-2 and TRBJ1-2; D uncertain. Trimming took 7 bases from V and 8 from J, leaving 17 bases between them. The CDR3 contains 13 residues. Germline V CDR1 and CDR2: SGHTA, FQGNSA. The CDR3 DNA reads TGTGCCAGCACCAGTACCTTTTTGGGGGGCTACACCTTC. Encoded protein: CASTSTFLGGYTF.

V is TRBV18 and J is TRBJ2-2; a possible D gene is TRBD2 (5 bases). The CDR3 is 15 amino acids. The germline V gene encodes CDR1 KGHSH and CDR2 LQKENI. Trimming took off 1 base at V and 2 bases at J, with 8 bases between the two ends. The CDR3 nucleotides are TGTGCCAGCTCACCACTTAGCGATAACACCGGGGAGCTGTTTTTT. Translating it yields CASSPLSDNTGELFF.

The rearrangement joins TRBV25-1 to TRBJ2-1; D not resolved. The germline V gene has CDR1 MGHDK and CDR2 SYGVNS. CDR3 size: 13 residues. Trimming stripped 6 bases from V and 1 base from J, with 7 bases between. For the CDR3, the DNA is TGTGCCAGCAGAGCAAGATCCTACAATGAGCAGTTCTTC. This codes for CASRARSYNEQFF.

The J gene is TRBJ2-2, the V gene TRBV20-1, with TRBD2 identical over 8 bases. Trimming at V came to 6 bases and at J to 0 bases, leaving 9 bases not matched to a gene. Germline CDR1 DFQATT, CDR2 SNEGSKA (reference sequence). The CDR3 is made up of 16 amino acids. In DNA form, the CDR3 reads TGCAGTGCCCGGAGGAGCGGGAGCCCGAACACCGGGGAGCTGTTTTTT. It specifies CSARRSGSPNTGELFF.

This clonotype has a handful of counts. This chain uses TRBV7-9 with TRBJ2-7, with D tentatively TRBD1 (7 bases). Germline-derived CDR1 and CDR2 are SEHNR and FQNEAQ (reference sequence). The V end was cut by 5 bases, the J end by 7 bases, with 12 bases between. This CDR3 contains 12 residues. The DNA for the CDR3 is TGTGCCAGCAGCCCCGCAGGGGGGGAGCAGTACTTC. Translating gives CASSPAGGEQYF.

V is TRBV30 and J is TRBJ1-1, with D perhaps TRBD1 (6 bases). Germline assignment: CDR1 GTSNPN and CDR2 SVGIG (reference sequence). Deletions cut 4 bases from V and 5 bases from J, with 14 bases between. This CDR3 contains 13 residues. CDR3 DNA: TGTGCCTGGACCATGGGGGCGGAGACTGAAGCTTTCTTT. This codes for CAWTMGAETEAFF. Filled out from reference TRBV30 and TRBJ1-1, the complete variable domain reads SQTIHQWPATLVQPVGSPLSLECTVEGTSNPNLYWYRQAAGRGLQLLFYSVGIGQISSEVPQNLSASRPQDRQFILSSKKLLLSDSGFYLCAWTMGAETEAFFGQGTRLTVV.

The chain joins TRBV30 to TRBJ1-1, with unresolved D. Trimming took off 1 base at V and 0 bases at J, with 6 bases between the two ends. Germline V gene data show CDR1 as GTSNPN and CDR2 as SVGIG (reference sequence). The CDR3 spans 13 residues. The chain's CDR3 is CAWSALVNTEAFF. The CDR3 coding sequence is TGTGCCTGGAGTGCCCTGGTGAACACTGAAGCTTTCTTT.

The V call is TRBV5-1, the J call TRBJ2-7, with TRBD1 identical over 9 bases. The J segment lost 3 bases and the V segment lost 5 bases, leaving 9 bases of the junction unmatched. In germline, CDR1 is SGHRS, CDR2 YFSETQ. CDR3 length: 15 amino acids. The CDR3 loop is CASRPSGQGLYEQYF. CDR3 nucleotide sequence: TGCGCCAGCAGACCTTCGGGACAGGGACTCTACGAGCAGTACTTC.

This clonotype was observed a single time. This chain connects TRBV2 to TRBJ1-2; maybe TRBD1 (6 bases). The V end lost 7 bases, the J end lost 8 bases, and 14 bases lay between the germline ends. Germline values: CDR1 SNHLY, CDR2 FYNNEI. This CDR3 spans 12 amino acids. Here the CDR3 DNA reads TGTGCCAGCATAAGGGGGGCGGAGGGCTACACCTTC. The encoded protein is CASIRGAEGYTF. Full variable domain (remainder filled in from reference TRBV2 and TRBJ1-2): EPEVTQTPSHQVTQMGQEVILRCVPISNHLYFYWYRQILGQKVEFLVSFYNNEISEKSEIFDDQFSVERPDGSNFTLKIRSTKLEDSAMYFCASIRGAEGYTFGSGTRLTVV.

The chain is built from TRBV3-1 and TRBJ2-2, with D maybe TRBD1 (6 bases). Germline CDR1 reads LGHDT; CDR2 reads YNNKEL (reference sequence). This CDR3 is built from 14 residues. The V end lost 1 base, the J end lost 7 bases, and 10 bases lay between the germline ends. The CDR3 DNA sequence: TGTGCCAGCAGCCAAGCAGGGGAAGGCGGGGAGCTGTTTTTT. Translating gives CASSQAGEGGELFF.

The chain uses TRBV6-1 and TRBJ2-7, with 9 bases lining up with TRBD1. This CDR3 has 16 amino acids. Per the germline V gene, CDR1 is MNHNS and CDR2 is SASEGT. The trim removed 6 bases at V and 7 bases at J, leaving 16 bases unmatched. In DNA form, the CDR3 reads TGTGCCAGCAGGGGGGCTTTCCGGGACAGGGTGTGGGAGCAGTACTTC. This codes for CASRGAFRDRVWEQYF.

V and J are TRBV3-1 and TRBJ1-5; D not resolved. Deletions cut 3 bases from V and 4 bases from J, with 10 bases between. The CDR3 has 14 residues. Germline CDR1 is LGHDT and CDR2 is YNNKEL (reference sequence). CDR3 in DNA: TGTGCCAGCAGCCACTCGGACCCGAATCAGCCCCAGCATTTT. Translating it yields CASSHSDPNQPQHF. Combining the CDR3 with reference TRBV3-1 and TRBJ1-5 gives the whole variable domain DTAVSQTPKYLVTQMGNDKSIKCEQNLGHDTMYWYKQDSKKFLKIMFSYNNKELIINETVPNRFSPKSPDKAHLNLHINSLELGDSAVYFCASSHSDPNQPQHFGDGTRLSIL.

This sequence joins TRBV7-2 and TRBJ2-3, with 7 bases fitting TRBD2. The CDR3 is made up of 15 amino acids. V lost 5 bases to trimming and J lost 5 bases; unmatched junction nucleotides: 10. Germline CDR1 reads SGHTA; CDR2 reads FQGNSA. The CDR3 DNA reads as TGTGCCAGCAGCCCGAACGGGGGGTATGGAGATACGCAGTATTTT. This translates into CASSPNGGYGDTQYF.

The chain carries TRBV28 and TRBJ1-2; D is uncertain. Looked up from germline, CDR1 is MDHEN and CDR2 is SYDVKM. The CDR3 runs to 15 residues. Trimming stripped 2 bases from V and 1 base from J, with 11 bases between. In nucleotides, the CDR3 is TGTGCCAGCAGTTTAAAACCCCCAAATAACTATGGCTACACCTTC. Residues: CASSLKPPNNYGYTF.

This rearrangement joins TRBV27 to TRBJ2-7, with 10 bases lining up with TRBD2. Losses at the gene ends were 1 base for V and 4 bases for J; bases not matched to a gene: 7. This CDR3 region has 16 residues. Per germline, CDR1 MNHEY and CDR2 SMNVEV (reference sequence). The CDR3 DNA sequence: TGTGCCAGCAGTTTATTTCTAGCGGGAGAGCGTTACGAGCAGTACTTC. Protein: CASSLFLAGERYEQYF.

The rearrangement joins TRBV20-1 to TRBJ1-1; D is ambiguous. The germline gives CDR1 DFQATT, CDR2 SNEGSKA (reference sequence). V lost 4 bases and J 2 bases, leaving 8 bases between the germline ends. This CDR3 spans 12 amino acids. This CDR3 reads CSATRENTEAFF. DNA of the CDR3: TGCAGTGCTACCAGAGAAAACACTGAAGCTTTCTTT.

CDR3 nucleotide sequence: TGTGCCAGCACTCAAATCCGGAACACTGAAGCTTTCTTT. This translates into CASTQIRNTEAFF. V and J are TRBV6-1 and TRBJ1-1, with unresolved D. This CDR3 has 13 residues. CDR1 is MNHNS and CDR2 is SASEGT in the germline V gene. The V gene lost 7 bases and the J gene lost 1 base, with 10 bases spanning the gap.

The rearrangement joins TRBV27 to TRBJ1-1; tentatively, D is TRBD1 (6 bases). The germline gives CDR1 MNHEY, CDR2 SMNVEV (reference sequence). The CDR3 runs to 14 residues. Trimming pared 2 bases from V and 1 base from J, leaving 8 bases between. The CDR3 region is CASSLGGRNTEAFF. DNA for the CDR3: TGTGCCAGCAGTTTAGGGGGGCGGAACACTGAAGCTTTCTTT.

The J gene is TRBJ2-4, the V gene TRBV7-2; D is perhaps TRBD2 (5 bases). The CDR3 is 13 residues long. From germline, CDR1 is SGHTA and CDR2 FQGNSA. Trimming took off 6 bases at V and 0 bases at J, with 6 bases between the two ends. For the CDR3, the DNA is TGTGCCAGCAGTCGGGAAGCCAAAAACATTCAGTACTTC. This encodes CASSREAKNIQYF.

The V call is TRBV5-4, the J call TRBJ2-7, with 8 bases that match TRBD2. The CDR3 is 13 amino acids. Germline-derived CDR1 and CDR2 are SGHNT and YYREEE (reference sequence). Trimming cost V 0 bases and J 6 bases; bases outside gene matches: 2. The CDR3 nucleotides are TGTGCCAGCAGCTTGGCCGGGACTAGCGAGCAGTACTTC. Its translation is CASSLAGTSEQYF.

The V call is TRBV29-1, the J call TRBJ2-3; D not resolved. Germline-derived CDR1 and CDR2 are SQVTM and ANQGSEA. Trimming took off 2 bases at V and 6 bases at J, with 12 bases between the two ends. The CDR3 length is 13 residues. CDR3: CSVEPRHWDTQYF. CDR3 DNA sequence: TGCAGCGTTGAACCGCGTCATTGGGATACGCAGTATTTT.

This chain connects TRBV7-2 to TRBJ1-5, with D tentatively TRBD1 (5 bases). Trimming pared 3 bases from V and 5 bases from J, leaving 11 bases between. Germline lookup yields CDR1 SGHTA and CDR2 FQGNSA. The CDR3 consists of 14 residues. This CDR3 is CASSLLTGDQPQHF. The CDR3 DNA reads TGTGCCAGCAGCTTGCTTACAGGTGATCAGCCCCAGCATTTT.

This clonotype was detected once. The chain employs TRBV29-1 and TRBJ1-1; D is unresolved. CDR1 is SQVTM and CDR2 is ANQGSEA in the germline V gene. Trimming removed 0 bases at V and 12 bases at J, with 5 bases between. CDR3 length: 9 amino acids. This chain's CDR3 is CSVEEGSFF. CDR3 coding DNA: TGCAGCGTTGAAGAGGGTTCTTTCTTT.

The V and J genes are TRBV30 and TRBJ2-5; 9 nucleotides match TRBD2. Germline V gene lookup returns CDR1 GTSNPN and CDR2 SVGIG (reference sequence). CDR3 length: 14 residues. Trimming removed 5 bases from V and 5 bases from J; junction bases left unmatched: 9. CDR3 residues: CAWGLAIGWETQYF. The CDR3 DNA sequence: TGTGCCTGGGGACTAGCGATAGGGTGGGAGACCCAGTACTTC.

The chain has TRBV19 and TRBJ2-7; a weak D match, TRBD2 (5 bases). Germline-derived CDR1 and CDR2 are LNHDA and SQIVND (reference sequence). Trimming shortened V by 7 bases and J by 5 bases, and 15 bases separated the two germline ends. The CDR3 totals 13 residues. The CDR3 spells CASKGLLRHEQYF. The CDR3 bases are TGTGCCAGTAAAGGACTGTTGAGGCACGAGCAGTACTTC. Using reference TRBV19 and TRBJ2-7 for the parts outside the CDR3, the full variable domain is DGGITQSPKYLFRKEGQNVTLSCEQNLNHDAMYWYRQDPGQGLRLIYYSQIVNDFQKGDIAEGYSVSREKKESFPLTVTSAQKNPTAFYLCASKGLLRHEQYFGPGTRLTVT.

V is TRBV20-1 and J is TRBJ1-4; TRBD1 aligns across 8 bases. The germline V gene has CDR1 DFQATT and CDR2 SNEGSKA (reference sequence). The V and J ends lost 6 bases and 4 bases, in that order; junction bases with no gene match: 7. This CDR3 is built from 14 residues. The CDR3 nucleotides are TGCAGTGCCCCTCAGGGGGCCCTTAATGAAAAACTGTTTTTT. Protein sequence: CSAPQGALNEKLFF.

This chain links TRBV4-1 with TRBJ2-1, with 10 bases aligning to TRBD2. The CDR3 is 19 amino acids. The germline V gene encodes CDR1 MGHRA and CDR2 YSYEKL. The V gene end was trimmed by 4 bases and the J gene end by 8 bases; junction bases not matched to a gene: 20. The CDR3 region is CASSPRGGAGGTVQDEQFF. The DNA of the CDR3 is TGCGCCAGCAGCCCTCGGGGAGGAGCGGGAGGGACTGTACAGGATGAGCAGTTCTTC.